The 30 T cell receptor beta chains below come from one sample, sequenced in a study of blood T cell repertoires in COVID-19. TCRdb's copy holds only in-frame clones and misses some; the assay was immunoSEQ multiplex PCR. Among about 160,000 clones listed, about nine tenths were seen once. The sample comprised peripheral blood. The receptors here all came from a man in his sixties with active or convalescent COVID-19.

This rearrangement joins TRBV18 to TRBJ1-6, with D possibly matching TRBD1 (5 bases). Germline values: CDR1 KGHSH, CDR2 LQKENI. V was clipped by 3 bases and J by 5 bases, with 11 bases between them. The CDR3 contains 15 residues. CDR3 amino acids: CASSPTGGNNSPLHF. As DNA, the CDR3 is TGTGCCAGCTCACCTACCGGGGGAAATAATTCACCCCTCCACTTT.

The chain combines TRBV6-5 with TRBJ1-1, with D possibly being TRBD1 (5 bases). V was pared by 7 bases and J by 12 bases, with 24 bases between. There are 14 residues in the CDR3. Germline CDR1 MNHEY, CDR2 SVGAGI. In DNA, the CDR3 is TGTGCCAGCACCCGACCCGGGCCTTTAGGGGAAACTTTCTTT. This encodes CASTRPGPLGETFF.

This clone was picked up one time. This rearrangement joins TRBV6-5 to TRBJ1-5, with D perhaps matching TRBD1 (6 bases). Germline CDR1 MNHEY, CDR2 SVGAGI. The CDR3 runs 14 residues. Trimming pared 6 bases from V and 7 bases from J, leaving 16 bases between. The CDR3 loop is CASSPGVGTQPQHF. For the CDR3, the DNA is TGTGCCAGCAGCCCAGGGGTGGGGACACAGCCCCAGCATTTT.

The chain employs TRBV2 and TRBJ1-5, with a weak D call TRBD1 (6 bases). V gave up 5 bases and J gave up 4 bases, with 9 bases separating them. The CDR3 extends over 13 amino acids. Germline values: CDR1 SNHLY, CDR2 FYNNEI. CDR3 bases: TGTGCCAGCAGTTGGGACACGAATCAGCCCCAGCATTTT. Amino acids: CASSWDTNQPQHF.

CDR3 loop: CAWSLRAYGYTF. Here the CDR3 DNA reads TGTGCCTGGAGTCTCAGGGCATATGGCTACACCTTC. The gene calls are TRBV30 and TRBJ1-2; D may be TRBD1 (5 bases). Trimming took 2 bases from V and 5 from J, leaving 9 bases between them. Germline V gene lookup returns CDR1 GTSNPN and CDR2 SVGIG (reference sequence). There are 12 residues in the CDR3.

The chain combines TRBV5-1 with TRBJ2-5, with TRBD2 matching over 9 bases. Germline lookup yields CDR1 SGHRS and CDR2 YFSETQ. CDR3 size: 18 residues. After removal of 4 bases from V and 4 bases from J, the junction contained 17 bases not matched to a gene. CDR3 amino acids: CASSPGWNWREGAETQYF. The CDR3 DNA follows: TGCGCCAGCAGCCCAGGCTGGAACTGGCGGGAGGGCGCAGAGACCCAGTACTTC.

V is TRBV11-2 and J is TRBJ1-6; 7 bases match TRBD1. The CDR3 runs to 18 residues. With 0 bases clipped from V and 0 bases from J, the junction kept 5 bases outside the gene matches. Germline V gene sequence: CDR1 SGHAT, CDR2 FQNNGV. The CDR3 DNA is TGTGCCAGCAGCTTAGAACCGGGACAGAGCTCCTATAATTCACCCCTCCACTTT. It is translated as CASSLEPGQSSYNSPLHF.

The rearrangement joins TRBV9 to TRBJ2-7; 12 bases match TRBD2. J lost 12 bases, V lost 4 bases, and 11 bases had no gene match. This CDR3 is built from 14 residues. Germline V gene sequence: CDR1 SGDLS, CDR2 YYNGEE. CDR3 protein: CASSSRLAGEVRYF. In DNA, the CDR3 is TGTGCCAGCAGCAGTAGACTAGCGGGAGAGGTTCGGTACTTC. The full variable domain, in which reference TRBV9 and TRBJ2-7 provide the parts outside the CDR3, is DSGVTQTPKHLITATGQRVTLRCSPRSGDLSVYWYQQSLDQGLQFLIQYYNGEERAKGNILERFSAQQFPDLHSELNLSSLELGDSALYFCASSSRLAGEVRYFGPGTRLTVT.

The chain links TRBV4-1 to TRBJ1-4; tentatively, D is TRBD1 (6 bases). Trimming took off 0 bases at V and 7 bases at J, with 12 bases between the two ends. The CDR3 runs to 15 residues. Germline CDR1 and CDR2: MGHRA and YSYEKL. The CDR3 DNA reads as TGCGCCAGCAGCCAAGATGGGAGGGGGGGTGAAAAACTGTTTTTT. Translated: CASSQDGRGGEKLFF.

This chain joins TRBV5-1 and TRBJ2-1; D may be TRBD2 (5 bases). The CDR3 spans 15 residues. V gave up 3 bases and J gave up 0 bases, with 10 bases separating them. The germline CDR1 and CDR2 sequences are SGHRS and YFSETQ. CDR3 loop: CASSSRRGSYNEQFF. CDR3 DNA sequence: TGCGCCAGCAGCTCCCGACGGGGCTCCTACAATGAGCAGTTCTTC.

CDR3 loop: CASSRPGQGTDTQYF. The CDR3 nucleotides are TGTGCCAGCAGCCGCCCCGGACAGGGCACAGATACGCAGTATTTT. The chain is built from TRBV7-9 and TRBJ2-3; 7 bases agree with TRBD1. Germline lookup yields CDR1 SEHNR and CDR2 FQNEAQ (reference sequence). The V gene end was trimmed by 5 bases and the J gene end by 1 base; junction bases not matched to a gene: 6. This CDR3 contains 15 residues.

This clone has only one observation. The chain recombines TRBV29-1 with TRBJ2-2; 7 bases align to TRBD2. Germline trimming cut 7 bases from V and 0 bases from J; bases unmatched to any gene: 5. The CDR3 is made up of 14 amino acids. Germline assignment: CDR1 SQVTM and CDR2 ANQGSEA. The CDR3, as DNA: TGCAGCGCCCTACTAGCGCCGAACACCGGGGAGCTGTTTTTT. Translated, it gives CSALLAPNTGELFF.

V is TRBV29-1 and J is TRBJ2-1; TRBD2 matches 12 bases. Trimming removed 7 bases from V and 8 bases from J; junction bases left unmatched: 3. The CDR3 is 12 residues long. Germline V CDR1 and CDR2: SQVTM, ANQGSEA. CDR3 region: CSGLAGVDEQFF. The CDR3 DNA is TGCAGCGGACTAGCGGGAGTGGATGAGCAGTTCTTC.

The rearrangement uses TRBV5-1 and TRBJ1-5; 8 bases fit TRBD1. Germline V gene lookup returns CDR1 SGHRS and CDR2 YFSETQ. The CDR3 has 14 amino acids. With V trimmed by 4 bases and J by 7 bases, 7 bases remained unmatched. The CDR3 nucleotides are TGCGCCAGCAGCCCGGACAGGGAGGGCCAGCCCCAGCATTTT. This encodes CASSPDREGQPQHF.

This rearrangement joins TRBV29-1 to TRBJ1-2, with TRBD1 matching 8 bases. V was pared by 1 base and J by 8 bases, with 6 bases of the junction left unmatched. CDR3 size: 13 residues. Germline CDR1 reads SQVTM; CDR2 reads ANQGSEA. The CDR3 sequence is CSVEVDRAVGYTF. DNA for the CDR3: TGCAGCGTTGAAGTGGACAGGGCTGTGGGCTACACCTTC.

CDR3 in amino acids: CASGLGQLLTNTGELFF. In DNA form, the CDR3 reads TGTGCTAGTGGTCTGGGACAGTTACTTACGAACACCGGGGAGCTGTTTTTT. The chain has TRBV12-5 and TRBJ2-2; 7 bases match TRBD1. CDR1 and CDR2 from the germline V gene are LGHNT and FRNRAP. The CDR3 totals 17 residues. Germline trimming cut 5 bases from V and 0 bases from J; bases unmatched to any gene: 9.

The rearrangement links TRBV10-1 to TRBJ2-3; the match to TRBD1 covers 7 bases. The CDR3 has 15 residues. Germline loops: CDR1 WNHNN, CDR2 SYGVQD (reference sequence). Trimming removed 5 bases from V and 3 bases from J; junction bases left unmatched: 8. The CDR3 loop is CASSLGQTRTDTQYF. In nucleotides, the CDR3 is TGCGCCAGCAGTTTGGGACAGACGCGTACAGATACGCAGTATTTT.

This chain connects TRBV6-5 to TRBJ2-2; maybe TRBD1 (6 bases). Germline V gene data show CDR1 as MNHEY and CDR2 as SVGAGI. The CDR3 loop spans 16 amino acids. V was cut by 0 bases and J by 3 bases, with 11 bases left in between. The CDR3 loop is CASSYSSRGDTGELFF. DNA of the CDR3: TGTGCCAGCAGTTACTCAAGCAGGGGAGACACCGGGGAGCTGTTTTTT.

This sequence joins TRBV14 and TRBJ2-7; 8 bases map to TRBD1. The ends lost 0 bases at V and 5 bases at J; junction bases unmatched: 9. CDR1 SGHDN and CDR2 FVKESK come from the germline V gene. The CDR3 length is 16 residues. This CDR3 is CASSQDPGQGRNEQYF. In DNA, the CDR3 is TGTGCCAGCAGCCAAGATCCTGGACAGGGAAGGAACGAGCAGTACTTC.

This clone has only one observation. This chain joins TRBV20-1 and TRBJ2-3, with 14 bases fitting TRBD2. Germline trimming cut 3 bases from V and 9 bases from J; bases unmatched to any gene: 14. Germline V gene lookup returns CDR1 DFQATT and CDR2 SNEGSKA (reference sequence). The CDR3 contains 17 residues. CDR3 sequence: CSASPSTGLAGANTQYF. CDR3 DNA: TGCAGTGCTAGTCCCTCCACGGGACTAGCGGGAGCAAACACGCAGTATTTT.

The CDR3 region is CASSLAEEYSYEQYF. CDR3 sequence (DNA): TGTGCCAGCAGCTTGGCAGAAGAATATTCCTACGAGCAGTACTTC. The V and J genes are TRBV7-9 and TRBJ2-7; the D is unclear. V lost 3 bases and J lost 1, with 13 bases in between. Germline CDR1 is SEHNR and CDR2 is FQNEAQ (reference sequence). CDR3 length equals 15 residues.

The V call is TRBV11-3, the J call TRBJ2-1; TRBD2 agrees at 9 bases. This CDR3 has 13 amino acids. V lost 8 bases to trimming and J lost 9 bases; unmatched junction nucleotides: 8. CDR1 is SGHNT and CDR2 is YENEEA in the germline V gene. CDR3 loop: CASSDSGGGEQFF. In DNA form, the CDR3 reads TGTGCCAGCTCCGATAGCGGGGGAGGTGAGCAGTTCTTC.

The chain is built from TRBV2 and TRBJ2-1; 10 bases line up with TRBD2. The CDR3 extends over 19 amino acids. Looked up from germline, CDR1 is SNHLY and CDR2 is FYNNEI. The junction had 10 bases not matched to a gene; V was cut back by 1 base and J by 1 base. CDR3 region: CASSEGDSGGIGSYNEQFF. CDR3 bases: TGTGCCAGCAGTGAAGGGGATAGCGGGGGGATTGGGTCCTACAATGAGCAGTTCTTC.

The genes are TRBV28 and TRBJ1-1; D is perhaps TRBD1 (5 bases). The CDR3 is 11 residues long. The germline V and J ends were trimmed by 4 bases and 8 bases, with 8 bases remaining between them. Germline V gene data show CDR1 as MDHEN and CDR2 as SYDVKM. The CDR3: CASSYRQEAFF. The CDR3 bases are TGTGCCAGCAGTTACAGACAGGAAGCTTTCTTT. The whole variable domain, remainder taken from reference TRBV28 and TRBJ1-1, is DVKVTQSSRYLVKRTGEKVFLECVQDMDHENMFWYRQDPGLGLRLIYFSYDVKMKEKGDIPEGYSVSREKKERFSLILESASTNQTSMYLCASSYRQEAFFGQGTRLTVV.

This clone was seen only a few times. The chain joins TRBV10-1 to TRBJ1-2; 9 bases line up with TRBD1. This CDR3 has 14 amino acids. The V segment lost 10 bases and the J segment 4 bases; nucleotides outside the gene matches: 10. Germline values: CDR1 WNHNN, CDR2 SYGVQD (reference sequence). The CDR3 DNA reads as TGCGCCATCCCACACCGACAGGGGGGCTATGGCTACACCTTC. This codes for CAIPHRQGGYGYTF.

This chain joins TRBV28 and TRBJ1-4; 11 nucleotides align to TRBD1. The trim removed 5 bases at V and 7 bases at J, leaving 6 bases unmatched. The CDR3 is 15 residues long. Germline loops: CDR1 MDHEN, CDR2 SYDVKM. CDR3 loop: CASSRGTGGVEKLFF. Written as DNA, the CDR3 is TGTGCCAGCAGTCGGGGGACAGGGGGGGTTGAAAAACTGTTTTTT.

The chain couples TRBV2 to TRBJ1-6, with 8 nucleotides matching TRBD1. Germline CDR1 and CDR2: SNHLY and FYNNEI. The trim removed 6 bases at V and 9 bases at J, leaving 4 bases unmatched. The CDR3 runs to 13 residues. The CDR3, as DNA: TGTGCCAGCAGAGCAGGGGGCGGTTCACCCCTCCACTTT. Translating it yields CASRAGGGSPLHF.

J is TRBJ1-2 and V is TRBV7-5. TRBV7-5 is a pseudogene. This CDR3 is built from 14 residues. The chain's CDR3 is CVRSFEALNYGYTF. Here the CDR3 DNA reads TGTGTCAGAAGCTTCGAAGCCCTAAACTATGGCTACACCTTC.

The V and J genes are TRBV5-1 and TRBJ2-1, with 14 bases fitting TRBD2. Germline V gives CDR1 SGHRS, CDR2 YFSETQ. Losses at the gene ends were 0 bases for V and 0 bases for J; bases not matched to a gene: 8. The CDR3 is 20 amino acids. CDR3 residues: CASSLASTSGGASSYNEQFF. The CDR3 DNA sequence: TGCGCCAGCAGCTTGGCCTCGACTAGCGGGGGGGCGAGCTCCTACAATGAGCAGTTCTTC.

V usage is TRBV10-3 and J usage is TRBJ1-6, with TRBD1 identical over 7 bases. The ends lost 4 bases at V and 6 bases at J; junction bases unmatched: 3. This CDR3 comprises 14 residues. Germline-derived CDR1 and CDR2 are ENHRY and SYGVKD. The CDR3 sequence is CAISGDSPNSPLHF. In DNA form, the CDR3 reads TGTGCCATCAGTGGGGACAGTCCTAATTCACCCCTCCACTTT.